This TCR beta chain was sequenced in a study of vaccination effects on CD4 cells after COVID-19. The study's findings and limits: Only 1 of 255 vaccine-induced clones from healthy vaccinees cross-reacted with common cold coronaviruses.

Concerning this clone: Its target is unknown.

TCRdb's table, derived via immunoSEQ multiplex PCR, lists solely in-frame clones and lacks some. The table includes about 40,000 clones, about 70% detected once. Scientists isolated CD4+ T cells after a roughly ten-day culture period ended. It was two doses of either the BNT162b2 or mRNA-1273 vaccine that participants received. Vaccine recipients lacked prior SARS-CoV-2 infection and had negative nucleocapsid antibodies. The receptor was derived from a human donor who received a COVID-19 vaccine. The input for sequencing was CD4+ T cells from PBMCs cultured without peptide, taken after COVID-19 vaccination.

CDR3 in amino acids: CASSPTEGGGDTEAFF. Written as DNA, the CDR3 is TGCGCCAGCAGCCCGACCGAGGGAGGGGGGGACACTGAAGCTTTCTTT. The J gene is TRBJ1-1, the V gene TRBV5-1; maybe TRBD1 (6 bases). This CDR3 is built from 16 residues. The germline V gene encodes CDR1 SGHRS and CDR2 YFSETQ. The V end lost 4 bases, the J end lost 3 bases, and 19 bases lay between the germline ends.